This TCR beta chain was recorded in a study of shared clonotypes between healthy human individuals. General study findings and limits: Among non-shared clonotypes, generation probabilities were lower than among those shared by all four donors. The represented genetic and exposure-history diversity was limited by the small number of donors.

CD45RO negativity and positive selection for CCR7 defined naive CD8 cells, a population that excluded terminally differentiated effector memory CD45RA+ cells. Data came from immunoSEQ multiplex PCR; TCRdb stores just in-frame clones and leaves some out. The table has under 1 million clones, 90% to 98% seen once; the top ten hold about 0.22%. For this clone: The antigen remains unidentified.

The origin of this receptor is a man between 25 and 39 years old in good health. Material: naive CD8+ T cells sorted from blood.

The CDR3, as DNA: TGTGCCAGCAGCGCCTCTCCCAAGAATGGCTACACCTTC. Translated, it gives CASSASPKNGYTF. The chain employs TRBV9 and TRBJ1-2; no reliable D call. V was trimmed by 3 bases and J by 6 bases, leaving 12 bases between them. Germline loops: CDR1 SGDLS, CDR2 YYNGEE. The CDR3 has 13 residues.